This is a list of T cell receptor beta chains from one sample in a study of blood T cell repertoires in COVID-19. TCRdb's table, derived via immunoSEQ multiplex PCR, lists solely in-frame clones and lacks some. Of 65,000 or so clones in the sample, about four fifths were seen once. The specimen was peripheral blood. These receptors were collected from a woman in her 70s with acute or convalescent COVID-19. Each CDR3 is given with its conserved first and last residue. The D gene is left open where the match is weak. Clone size is given for some rows only: seen once, a few or many times, or a class if the clone is expanded.

size	J	V	D	DNA	CDR3
.	TRBJ1-3	TRBV29-1	.	TGCAGCGTTGTGTCTAACCCTGGAAACACCATATATTTT	CSVVSNPGNTIYF
.	TRBJ1-1	TRBV27	.	TGTGCCAGCACCCCGGGGGGATGGACTGAAGCTTTCTTT	CASTPGGWTEAFF
once	TRBJ2-7	TRBV27	TRBD1	TGTGCCAGCAGGACAGGGTTCGAGCAGTACTTC	CASRTGFEQYF
.	TRBJ2-3	TRBV9	.	TGTGCCAGCAGCCCGGGGGCTAGCGGAACAGATACGCAGTATTTT	CASSPGASGTDTQYF
few	TRBJ2-2	TRBV28	TRBD2	TGTGCCAGCAGTTTTGGGGGGGCGAACACCGGGGAGCTGTTTTTT	CASSFGGANTGELFF
.	TRBJ1-1	TRBV28	TRBD1	TGTGCCAGCAGTTTATACGGAGGGGGCGCGAACACTGAAGCTTTCTTT	CASSLYGGGANTEAFF
once	TRBJ2-3	TRBV18	.	TGTGCCAGCTCAGTAACAGATACGCAGTATTTT	CASSVTDTQYF
once	TRBJ2-7	TRBV5-8	.	TGTGCCAGCAGCTCCTTCATGGGGAGTCACAAAACCTACGAGCAGTACTTC	CASSSFMGSHKTYEQYF
.	TRBJ2-2	TRBV28	TRBD1	TGTGCCAGCAGCCGGCCGGGACAGGAACAGAGGGAGCTGTTTTTT	CASSRPGQEQRELFF
.	TRBJ2-1	TRBV5-6	.	TGTGCCAGCAGCTTGGCACTAGAATCCGCTATTGGGGATGAGCAGTTCTTC	CASSLALESAIGDEQFF
few	TRBJ2-5	TRBV7-7	.	TGTGCCAGCAGCCGACTTGCGGGCCTGCAAGAGACCCAGTACTTC	CASSRLAGLQETQYF
.	TRBJ1-6	TRBV28	.	TGTGCCAGCAGTTCCCGACAGGCTTATAATTCACCCCTCCACTTT	CASSSRQAYNSPLHF